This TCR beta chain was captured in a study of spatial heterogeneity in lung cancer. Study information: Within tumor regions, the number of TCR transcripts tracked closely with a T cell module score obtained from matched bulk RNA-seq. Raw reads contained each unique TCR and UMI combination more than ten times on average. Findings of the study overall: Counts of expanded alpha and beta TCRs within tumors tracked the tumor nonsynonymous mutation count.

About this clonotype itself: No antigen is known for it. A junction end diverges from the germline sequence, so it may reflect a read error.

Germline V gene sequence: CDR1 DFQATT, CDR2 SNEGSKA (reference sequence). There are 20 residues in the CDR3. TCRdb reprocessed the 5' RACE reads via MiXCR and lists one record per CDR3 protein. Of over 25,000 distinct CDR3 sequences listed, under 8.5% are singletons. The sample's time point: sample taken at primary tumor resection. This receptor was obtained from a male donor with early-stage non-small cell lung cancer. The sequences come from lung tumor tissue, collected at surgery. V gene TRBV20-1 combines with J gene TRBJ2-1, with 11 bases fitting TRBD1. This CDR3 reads CSAGDVIGTGGVGLNNEQFF. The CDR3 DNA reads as TGCAGTGCTGGAGATGTCATCGGGACAGGGGGTGTCGGCCTTAACAATGAGCAGTTCTTC.